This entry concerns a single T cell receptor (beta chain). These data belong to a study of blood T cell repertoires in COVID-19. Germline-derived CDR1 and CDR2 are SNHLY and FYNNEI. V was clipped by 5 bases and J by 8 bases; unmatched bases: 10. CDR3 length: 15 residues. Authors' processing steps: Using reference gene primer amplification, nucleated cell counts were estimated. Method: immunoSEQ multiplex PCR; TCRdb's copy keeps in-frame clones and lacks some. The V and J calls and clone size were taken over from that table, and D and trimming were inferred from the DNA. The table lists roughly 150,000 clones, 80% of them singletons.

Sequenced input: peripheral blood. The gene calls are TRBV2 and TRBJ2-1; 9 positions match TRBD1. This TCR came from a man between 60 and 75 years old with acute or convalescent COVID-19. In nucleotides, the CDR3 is TGTGCCAGCAGTACCGGGACAGGGAGGATCGATGAGCAGTTCTTC. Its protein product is CASSTGTGRIDEQFF.